This T cell receptor beta chain was sequenced during a study of T-cell memory formation after mild COVID-19. On this clonotype itself: Its antigen remains unknown.

Researchers used 5'RACE with constant-segment primers to make TCR alpha and TCR beta cDNA libraries that carry sample barcodes and UMIs. TCRdb re-analysed the 5' RACE reads in MiXCR, keeping a single row per CDR3 protein. This sample has around 250,000 distinct CDR3 sequences, with 15% to 19% found just once. General study points: There were some responding clones in pre-infection memory, which suggested that cross-reactive memory had joined. CD4/CD8 balance held among clones contracting day 15 to 85, and later expanders leaned CD4+.

The V segment lost 2 bases and the J segment 6 bases; nucleotides outside the gene matches: 6. Per the germline V gene, CDR1 is LGHNA and CDR2 is YSLEER. The CDR3 has 14 amino acids. The sequencing input was PBMCs or a T cell subset sorted from them (not recorded which). This sequence was found in an adult woman who had mild COVID-19 (a few samples of this study predate the infection). Cell type and time point are not known. This sequence joins TRBV4-3 and TRBJ2-7; 8 positions match TRBD2. This chain's CDR3 is CASSQLREVSEQYF. The DNA of the CDR3 is TGCGCCAGCAGCCAATTGCGGGAGGTGTCCGAGCAGTACTTC.